The sequence of this T cell receptor beta chain was determined in a study of technical replicates of blood from several donors. Libraries were prepared by immunoSEQ multiplex PCR; TCRdb keeps only in-frame clonotypes and omits some of them. The sample includes 60,000 or so clones, around nine tenths seen only once; the top ten take more than 4%. The CDR3 has 12 amino acids. Trimming removed 3 bases at V and 8 bases at J, with 10 bases between. CDR1 is KGHSY, CDR2 FQNENV, per germline. Input material: PBMCs. This clonotype originated in a human donor in good health. Some clones in this sample may be carry-over from other donors' samples. The rearrangement joins TRBV16 to TRBJ1-2, with D possibly being TRBD1 (6 bases). As DNA, the CDR3 is TGTGCCAGCAGCCAGGGGGCGCGAGGCTACACCTTC. Translating gives CASSQGARGYTF.